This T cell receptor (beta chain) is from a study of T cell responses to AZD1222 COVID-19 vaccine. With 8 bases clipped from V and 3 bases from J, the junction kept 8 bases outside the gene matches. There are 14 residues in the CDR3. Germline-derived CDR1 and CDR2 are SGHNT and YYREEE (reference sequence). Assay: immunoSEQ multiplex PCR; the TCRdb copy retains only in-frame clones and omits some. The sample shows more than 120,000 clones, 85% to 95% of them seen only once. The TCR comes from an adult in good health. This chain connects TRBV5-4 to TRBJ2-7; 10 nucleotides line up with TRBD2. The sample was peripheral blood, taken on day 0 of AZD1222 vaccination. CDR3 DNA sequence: TGTGCCAGTTCTTATAGCGGGAGGATCTACGAGCAGTACTTC. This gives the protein CASSYSGRIYEQYF.